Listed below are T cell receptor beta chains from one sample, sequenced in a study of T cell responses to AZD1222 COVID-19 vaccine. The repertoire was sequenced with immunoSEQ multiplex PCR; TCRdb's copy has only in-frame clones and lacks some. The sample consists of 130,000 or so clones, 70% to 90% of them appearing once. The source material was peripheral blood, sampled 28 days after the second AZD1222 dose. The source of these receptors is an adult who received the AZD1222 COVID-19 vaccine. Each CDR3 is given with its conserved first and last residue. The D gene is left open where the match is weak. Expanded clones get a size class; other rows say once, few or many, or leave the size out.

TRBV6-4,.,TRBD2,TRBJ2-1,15,CASSDLAGGQGEQFF,TGTGCCAGCAGTGACCTAGCGGGGGGGCAGGGTGAGCAGTTCTTC
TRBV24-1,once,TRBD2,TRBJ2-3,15,CATSIAGEGADTQYF,TGTGCCACCAGTATAGCGGGAGAGGGGGCAGATACGCAGTATTTT
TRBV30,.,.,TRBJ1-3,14,CAWSPTRGGNTIYF,TGTGCCTGGAGTCCCACGCGGGGTGGAAACACCATATATTTT
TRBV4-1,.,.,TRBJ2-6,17,CASSLRFQGSGANVLTF,TGCGCCAGCAGCCTCCGATTCCAGGGGTCTGGGGCCAACGTCCTGACTTTC
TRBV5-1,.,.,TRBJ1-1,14,CASSLAGMNTEAFF,TGCGCCAGCAGCTTGGCAGGAATGAACACTGAAGCTTTCTTT
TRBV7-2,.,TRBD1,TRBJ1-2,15,CASSLGGGAFGGYTF,TGTGCCAGCAGCTTAGGAGGGGGCGCGTTTGGTGGCTACACCTTC
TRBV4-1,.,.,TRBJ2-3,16,CASSSIGGFSTDTQYF,TGCGCCAGCAGCTCCATCGGAGGGTTCAGCACAGATACGCAGTATTTT
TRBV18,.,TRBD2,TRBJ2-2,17,CASSPPGLAGRTGELFF,TGTGCCAGCTCACCACCGGGACTAGCGGGACGCACCGGGGAGCTGTTTTTT
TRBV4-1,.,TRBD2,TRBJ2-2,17,CASSPRGLAANTGELFF,TGCGCCAGCAGCCCCCGCGGACTAGCGGCGAACACCGGGGAGCTGTTTTTT
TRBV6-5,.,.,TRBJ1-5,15,CASRNGASPNQPQHF,TGTGCCAGCCGAAACGGGGCCAGTCCGAATCAGCCCCAGCATTTT
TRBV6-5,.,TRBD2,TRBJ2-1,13,CASSRSGSNEQFF,TGTGCCAGCAGTAGAAGCGGGAGTAATGAGCAGTTCTTC
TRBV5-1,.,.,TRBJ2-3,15,CASSDASGDTDTQYF,TGCGCCAGCAGCGATGCTTCAGGGGACACAGATACGCAGTATTTT
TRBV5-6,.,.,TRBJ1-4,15,CASSLGQAPNEKLFF,TGTGCCAGCAGCTTGGGGCAGGCTCCTAATGAAAAACTGTTTTTT
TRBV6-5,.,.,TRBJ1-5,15,CASSGGPTGRQPQHF,TGTGCCAGCAGCGGGGGCCCAACTGGCCGTCAGCCCCAGCATTTT
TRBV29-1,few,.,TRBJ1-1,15,CSVEDLSPGGPEAFF,TGCAGCGTTGAAGACCTCTCCCCGGGCGGGCCTGAAGCTTTCTTT
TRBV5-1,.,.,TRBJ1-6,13,CASSFQDRAVLHF,TGCGCCAGCAGCTTCCAAGACCGCGCTGTTCTCCACTTT
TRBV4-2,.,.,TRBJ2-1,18,CASSQEQDFRGNYNEQFF,TGTGCCAGCAGCCAAGAGCAAGATTTCCGGGGGAACTACAATGAGCAGTTCTTC
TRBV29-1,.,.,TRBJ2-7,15,CSGGTFERGLYEQYF,TGCAGCGGCGGGACCTTTGAACGGGGCCTCTACGAGCAGTACTTC
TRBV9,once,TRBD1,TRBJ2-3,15,CASSHRDRPADTQYF,TGTGCCAGCAGCCACCGGGACAGGCCGGCAGATACGCAGTATTTT
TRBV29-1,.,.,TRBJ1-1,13,CSVGDIKNTEAFF,TGCAGCGTTGGGGACATTAAAAACACTGAAGCTTTCTTT
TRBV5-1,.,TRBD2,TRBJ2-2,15,CASSLPAGLVGELFF,TGCGCCAGCAGCTTACCAGCGGGACTGGTCGGGGAGCTGTTTTTT
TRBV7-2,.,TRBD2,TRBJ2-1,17,CASSPAASSGIYNEQFF,TGTGCCAGCAGCCCCGCGGCCTCTAGCGGGATCTACAATGAGCAGTTCTTC
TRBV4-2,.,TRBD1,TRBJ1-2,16,CASSQATSGGYYGYTF,TGTGCCAGCAGCCAAGCAACTTCAGGGGGCTACTATGGCTACACCTTC
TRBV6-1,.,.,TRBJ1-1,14,CASSEAVASRPAFF,TGTGCCAGCAGTGAAGCTGTCGCCTCCCGGCCGGCTTTCTTT